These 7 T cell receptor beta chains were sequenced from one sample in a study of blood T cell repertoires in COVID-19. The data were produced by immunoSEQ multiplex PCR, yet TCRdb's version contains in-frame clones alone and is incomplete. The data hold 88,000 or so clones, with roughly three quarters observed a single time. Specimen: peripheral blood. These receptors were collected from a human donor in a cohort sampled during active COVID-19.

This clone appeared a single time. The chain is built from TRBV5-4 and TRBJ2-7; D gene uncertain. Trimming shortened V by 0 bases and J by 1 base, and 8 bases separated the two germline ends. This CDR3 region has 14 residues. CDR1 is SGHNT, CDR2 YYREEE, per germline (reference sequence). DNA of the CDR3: TGTGCCAGCAGCTTGGACAGCCGATCCTACGAGCAGTACTTC. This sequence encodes CASSLDSRSYEQYF.

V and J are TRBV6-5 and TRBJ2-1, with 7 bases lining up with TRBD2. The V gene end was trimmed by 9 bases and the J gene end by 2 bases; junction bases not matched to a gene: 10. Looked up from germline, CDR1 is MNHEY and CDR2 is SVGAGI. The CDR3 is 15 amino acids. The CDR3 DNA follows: TGTGCCAGTCAGCGGGACCTCCTCACCTACAATGAGCAGTTCTTC. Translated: CASQRDLLTYNEQFF.

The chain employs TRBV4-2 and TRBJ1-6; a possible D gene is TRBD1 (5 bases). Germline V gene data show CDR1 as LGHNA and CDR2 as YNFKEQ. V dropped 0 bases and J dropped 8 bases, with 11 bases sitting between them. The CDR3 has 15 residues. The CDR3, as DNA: TGTGCCAGCAGCCAAGATCAGCAGGGATATTCACCCCTCCACTTT. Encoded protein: CASSQDQQGYSPLHF.

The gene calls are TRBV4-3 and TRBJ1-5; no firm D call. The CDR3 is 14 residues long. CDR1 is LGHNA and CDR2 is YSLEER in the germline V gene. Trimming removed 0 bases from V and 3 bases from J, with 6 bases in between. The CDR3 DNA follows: TGCGCCAGCAGCCAAGACTACCTCAATCAGCCCCAGCATTTT. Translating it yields CASSQDYLNQPQHF.

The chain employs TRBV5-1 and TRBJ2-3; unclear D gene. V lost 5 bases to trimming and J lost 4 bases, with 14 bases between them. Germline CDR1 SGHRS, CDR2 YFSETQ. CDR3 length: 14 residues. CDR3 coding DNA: TGCGCCAGCAGTAAAGACTGGTCTGCAGATACGCAGTATTTT. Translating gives CASSKDWSADTQYF.

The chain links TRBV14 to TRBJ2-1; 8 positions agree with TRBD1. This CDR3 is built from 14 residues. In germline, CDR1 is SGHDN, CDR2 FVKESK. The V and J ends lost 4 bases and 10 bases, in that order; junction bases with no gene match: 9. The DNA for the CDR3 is TGTGCCAGCAGCCCGGACAGGGCAGCCGGGGAGCAGTTCTTC. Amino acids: CASSPDRAAGEQFF.

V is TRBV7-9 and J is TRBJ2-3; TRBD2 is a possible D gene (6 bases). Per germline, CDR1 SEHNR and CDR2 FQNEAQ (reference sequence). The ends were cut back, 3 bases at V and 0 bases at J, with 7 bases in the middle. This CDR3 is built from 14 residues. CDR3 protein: CASSFSGSTDTQYF. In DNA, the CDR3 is TGTGCCAGCAGCTTTAGCGGAAGCACAGATACGCAGTATTTT.